This entry is about one T cell receptor (beta chain). Its antigen remains undetermined. Nothing much larger sits one base from this clone, and base qualities are not available. Germline trimming: 6 bases from V, 9 bases from J; junction bases outside gene matches: 11. CDR1 and CDR2, looked up from the germline V gene, are SGHTA and FQGNSA. The CDR3 measures 14 amino acids from cysteine to phenylalanine. Of the read, only the CDR3 DNA is kept; its 42 bases are in frame from base 1. The data belong to a study of blood T cell repertoires in COVID-19 (dated by TCRdb to 2019 to 2021). As for the study more broadly: The collaborator samples originated in the United States, Italy and Spain and spanned the acute and convalescent phases of COVID-19. The prospective study material was composed of cDNA or gDNA derived from T cells, B-cell-depleted T cells, or PBMCs. Subjects who had been exposed to COVID-19, were actively infected with it, or had recovered from it provided the deeply sampled blood TCRbeta repertoires that made up the dataset. The repertoires were released in a freely available public database meant as a resource for research on the immune response to SARS-CoV-2. Samples came from the ongoing ImmuneRACE study (first 160 participants) plus 1,254 subjects from 6 global collaborators. The sample metadata nearly always contained a de-identified subject ID, COVID-19 status, age in years and sex. HLA class I and class II types, where available, came from metadata supplied by the sample provider rather than from assay-based typing. Summary of the overall study and its limitations: How much clinical and demographic metadata was included differed by source and by participant, and the metadata was provided uncurated.

Enrolling through a virtual design, the prospective study's participants ranged in age from roughly 18 to 100 years and lived across roughly 23 United States geographic areas. In the prospective study, cohorts were assigned on the basis of participant-reported clinical history obtained from a screening survey and a study questionnaire. Recovered participants in ImmuneRACE Cohort 3 were defined by two consecutive negative NP/OP PCR tests, clearance by a healthcare professional, or resolution of symptoms. In the prospective study, whole blood, serum and a nasopharyngeal or oropharyngeal swab were collected from each participant by mobile phlebotomists. Over a roughly two-month period, participants in the prospective study had the option of providing additional blood draws and questionnaires. Blood samples from the prospective study were shipped frozen or at room temperature prior to DNA extraction.

The immunoSEQ Assay, a bias-controlled multiplex PCR, was used to amplify TCRbeta CDR3 regions from genomic DNA. Turning to the authors' computational methods: The number of nucleated cells in each sample was estimated by amplification of reference gene primers within the assay. To quantify the absolute abundance of each unique TCRbeta CDR3 rearrangement, sequence reads were collapsed and filtered. For each sample, productive Simpson clonality was calculated by taking the square root of Simpson's diversity index across productive rearrangements. The table was pulled from immuneACCESS by TCRdb, which kept in-frame rearrangements only. Such tables lose some clones; where checked, under half of the loss comes from unresolved V genes, and the rest has no known cause. For V, J and clone size, that table is used; D and trimming come from the DNA. For this sample the table gives fewer than 400,000 clones, of which about 90% were detected only once. The ten largest clones add up to 1.5% to 2% of the sample.

This sequence was found in a woman in her thirties who had recovered from COVID-19. What was sequenced was PBMCs or T cells enriched from blood (not recorded which). Recombination linked TRBV7-2 to TRBJ1-5; the central 7 bases match TRBD1. The CDR3 is CASSPETGSRPQHF. The DNA sequence is given as TGTGCCAGCAGTCCCGAGACAGGGAGCAGGCCCCAGCATTTT.